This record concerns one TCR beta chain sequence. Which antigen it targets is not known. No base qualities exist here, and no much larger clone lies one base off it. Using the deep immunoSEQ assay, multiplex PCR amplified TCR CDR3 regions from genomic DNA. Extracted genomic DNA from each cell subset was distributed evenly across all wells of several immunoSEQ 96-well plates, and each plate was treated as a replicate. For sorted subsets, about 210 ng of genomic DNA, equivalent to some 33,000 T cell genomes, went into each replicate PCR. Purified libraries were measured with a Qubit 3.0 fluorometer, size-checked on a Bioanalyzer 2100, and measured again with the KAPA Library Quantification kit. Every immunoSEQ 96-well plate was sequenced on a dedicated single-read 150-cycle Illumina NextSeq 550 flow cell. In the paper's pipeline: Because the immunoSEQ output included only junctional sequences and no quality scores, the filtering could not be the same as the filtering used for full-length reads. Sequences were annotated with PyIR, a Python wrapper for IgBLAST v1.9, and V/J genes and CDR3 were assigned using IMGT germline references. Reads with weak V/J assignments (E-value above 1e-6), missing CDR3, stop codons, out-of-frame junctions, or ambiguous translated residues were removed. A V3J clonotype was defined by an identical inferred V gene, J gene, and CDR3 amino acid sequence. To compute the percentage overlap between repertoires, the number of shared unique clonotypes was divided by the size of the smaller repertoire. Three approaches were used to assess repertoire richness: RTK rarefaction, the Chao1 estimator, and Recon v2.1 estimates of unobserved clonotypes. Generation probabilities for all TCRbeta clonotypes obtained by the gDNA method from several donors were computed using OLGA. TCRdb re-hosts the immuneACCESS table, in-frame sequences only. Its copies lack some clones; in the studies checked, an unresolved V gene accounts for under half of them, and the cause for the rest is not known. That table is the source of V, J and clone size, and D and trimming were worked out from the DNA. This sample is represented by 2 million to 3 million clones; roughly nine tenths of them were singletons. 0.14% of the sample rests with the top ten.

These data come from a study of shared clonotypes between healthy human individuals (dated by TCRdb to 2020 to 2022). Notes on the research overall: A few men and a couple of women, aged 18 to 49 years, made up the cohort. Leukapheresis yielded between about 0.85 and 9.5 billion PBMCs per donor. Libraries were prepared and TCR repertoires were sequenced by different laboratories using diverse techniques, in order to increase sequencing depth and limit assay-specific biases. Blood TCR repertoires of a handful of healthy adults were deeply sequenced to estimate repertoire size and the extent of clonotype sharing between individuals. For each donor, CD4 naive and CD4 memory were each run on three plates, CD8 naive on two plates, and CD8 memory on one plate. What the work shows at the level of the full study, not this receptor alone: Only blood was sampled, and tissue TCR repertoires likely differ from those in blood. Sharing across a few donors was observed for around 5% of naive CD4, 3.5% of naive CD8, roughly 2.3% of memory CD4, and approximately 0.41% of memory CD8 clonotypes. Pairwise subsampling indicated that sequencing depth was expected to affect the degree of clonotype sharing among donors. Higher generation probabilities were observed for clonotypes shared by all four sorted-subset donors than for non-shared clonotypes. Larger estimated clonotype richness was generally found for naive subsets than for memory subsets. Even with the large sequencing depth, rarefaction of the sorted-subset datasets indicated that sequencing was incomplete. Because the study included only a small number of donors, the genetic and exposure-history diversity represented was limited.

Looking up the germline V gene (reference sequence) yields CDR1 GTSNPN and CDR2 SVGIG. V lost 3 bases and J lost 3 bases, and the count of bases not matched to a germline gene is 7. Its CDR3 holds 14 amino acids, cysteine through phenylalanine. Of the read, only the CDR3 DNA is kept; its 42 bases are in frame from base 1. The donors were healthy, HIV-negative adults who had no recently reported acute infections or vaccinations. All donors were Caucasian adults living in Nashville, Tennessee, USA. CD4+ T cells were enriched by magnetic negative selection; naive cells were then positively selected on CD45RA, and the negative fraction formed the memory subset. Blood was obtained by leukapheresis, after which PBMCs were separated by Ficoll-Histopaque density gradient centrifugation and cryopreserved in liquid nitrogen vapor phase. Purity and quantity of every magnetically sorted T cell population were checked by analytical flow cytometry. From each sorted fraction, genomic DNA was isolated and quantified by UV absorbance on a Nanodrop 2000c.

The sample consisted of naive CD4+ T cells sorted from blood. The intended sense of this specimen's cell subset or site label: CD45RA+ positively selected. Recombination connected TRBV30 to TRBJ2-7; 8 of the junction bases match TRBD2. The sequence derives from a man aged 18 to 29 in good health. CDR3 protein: CAWSGGGTGYEQYF. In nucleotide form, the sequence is TGTGCCTGGAGCGGGGGGGGAACTGGCTACGAGCAGTACTTC.